The present TCR beta chain was sequenced within a study of somatic mutations in cytotoxic T cells in rheumatoid arthritis. Whole-study context: Patient blood, roughly 27 ml in EDTA, was obtained immediately after diagnosis and prior to the start of any treatment.

Method: immunoSEQ multiplex PCR; TCRdb's copy keeps in-frame clones and lacks some. This table holds over 7,000 clones, about 90% found once. Points from the study as a whole: Clonality of CD8+ T cells, which was compared between rheumatoid arthritis patients and age-matched healthy controls, did not differ significantly. Reported slight underrepresentation of TRBV07 in rheumatoid arthritis patients was not subjected to multiple-comparison adjustment.

The CDR3 is 17 residues long. V lost 2 bases to trimming and J lost 4 bases; unmatched junction nucleotides: 11. Germline-derived CDR1 and CDR2 are PRHDT and FYEKMQ (reference sequence). With respect to this clone: Antigen unknown.

The TCR sequence derives from a man aged 35 to 55 with rheumatoid arthritis. The chain has TRBV13 and TRBJ1-1; 9 bases line up with TRBD1. The sample consisted of CD8+ T cells sorted from blood. The CDR3: CASSLSPGQGGSTEAFF. CDR3 sequence (DNA): TGTGCCAGCAGCTTAAGCCCGGGACAGGGTGGTAGCACTGAAGCTTTCTTT.